A single count supports the clone carrying this TCR beta chain. CDR1 and CDR2 (germline): SGHRS, YFSETQ. The CDR3 runs to 12 residues. The V end lost 4 bases, the J end lost 4 bases, and 9 bases lay between the germline ends. The data derive from a study of blood T cell repertoires in COVID-19. As for the study in general: The United States, Italy and Spain supplied acute and convalescent COVID-19 samples.

Living in 20 to 30 US areas, the participants were between roughly 18 and 95 years of age. Which cohort a participant joined came from the clinical history participants gave. The data were produced by immunoSEQ multiplex PCR, yet TCRdb's version contains in-frame clones alone and is incomplete. The table records approximately 150,000 clones, roughly 87% of them present only once. The TCR comes from a middle-aged woman who had been exposed to COVID-19. Sequenced sample: PBMCs or T cells enriched from blood (not recorded which). The rearrangement uses TRBV5-1 and TRBJ2-7; tentatively, D is TRBD1 (6 bases). CDR3 DNA sequence: TGCGCCAGCAGCCAAACAGGGTACGAGCAGTACTTC. It codes for CASSQTGYEQYF.